The present TCR beta chain was sequenced within a study of blood T cell repertoires in COVID-19. For the study at large: Sample material is recorded as cDNA or gDNA derived from T cells, B-cell-depleted T cells, or PBMCs.

Germline CDR1 is LGHDT and CDR2 is YNNKEL (reference sequence). The CDR3 totals 18 residues. V trimming: 2 bases; J trimming: 2 bases; junction bases outside the gene matches: 5. Original handling: Using reference gene primer amplification, nucleated cell counts were estimated. Clones were read by immunoSEQ multiplex PCR, and TCRdb kept only the in-frame ones, dropping some. V, J and clone size were drawn from that table, and D and trimming were deduced from the DNA. Of approximately 270,000 clones in the sample, around nine tenths were seen once. This clone was seen once. The sample taken for sequencing was peripheral blood. V gene TRBV3-1 (or the pseudogene TRBV3-2) combines with J gene TRBJ2-1; 14 bases align to TRBD2. The receptor was derived from a man in his forties with active or convalescent COVID-19. The CDR3 DNA reads TGTGCCAGCAGCCAAAGGACTAGCGGGGGGAGTCCCTACAATGAGCAGTTCTTC. Translated: CASSQRTSGGSPYNEQFF.